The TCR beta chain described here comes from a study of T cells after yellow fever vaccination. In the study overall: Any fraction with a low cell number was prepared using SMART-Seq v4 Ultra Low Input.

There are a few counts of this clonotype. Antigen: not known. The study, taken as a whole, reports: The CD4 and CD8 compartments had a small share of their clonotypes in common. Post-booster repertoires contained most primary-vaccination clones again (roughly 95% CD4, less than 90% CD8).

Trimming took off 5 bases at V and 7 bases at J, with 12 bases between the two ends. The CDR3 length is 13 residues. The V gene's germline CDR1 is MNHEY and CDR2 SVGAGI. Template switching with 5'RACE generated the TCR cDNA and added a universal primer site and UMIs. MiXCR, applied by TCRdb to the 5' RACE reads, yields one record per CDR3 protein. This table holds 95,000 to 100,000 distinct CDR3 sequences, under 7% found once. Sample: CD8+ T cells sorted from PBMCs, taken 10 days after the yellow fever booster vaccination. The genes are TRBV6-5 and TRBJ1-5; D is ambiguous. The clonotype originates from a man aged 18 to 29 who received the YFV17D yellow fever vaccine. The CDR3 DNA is TGTGCCAGCAGTAACGGCGTCGAACAGCCCCAGCATTTT. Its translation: CASSNGVEQPQHF.